This T cell receptor beta chain was documented in a study of blood T cells in healthy people across ages. PCR was performed a second time for roughly 6 to 12 cycles using a sample-barcoded 5' primer and a J-beta primer mix. The yield of each sample was at least 3 million CDR3-containing paired-end reads. TCRdb processed the 5' RACE reads anew with MiXCR; each CDR3 protein has one entry. The sample shows about 650,000 distinct CDR3 sequences, 45% to 60% of them seen only once. They isolated at least 6 million PBMCs from each sample. The source material was blood. This sequence was found in an elderly woman in good health.

CDR3 coding DNA: TGCAGTGCTAGTTCCAGCCTAGCGGGAGGGTCGAGTAGCACAGATACGCAGTATTTT. Amino acid sequence: CSASSSLAGGSSSTDTQYF. The chain combines TRBV20-1 with TRBJ2-3, with 12 positions matching TRBD2. V trimming: 3 bases; J trimming: 0 bases; junction bases outside the gene matches: 13. This CDR3 contains 19 residues. Germline loops: CDR1 DFQATT, CDR2 SNEGSKA (reference sequence).